This entry lists 23 T cell receptor beta chains sequenced from one sample in a study of OX40 agonist ivuxolimab in advanced cancers. Using immunoSEQ multiplex PCR, the repertoire was profiled, and TCRdb retains in-frame clones only, with some absent. The sample shows tens of thousands of clones, around nine tenths of them seen only once. The sequencing here drew on CD4+ or CD8+ T cells sorted from blood, taken in a trial of the OX40 agonist ivuxolimab. The receptor set was obtained from an adult with an advanced solid tumor such as melanoma, head and neck, liver or kidney cancer.

CDR3 residues: CASSVYRTDTQYF. In nucleotides, the CDR3 is TGTGCCAGCAGTGTCTATCGCACAGATACGCAGTATTTT. The chain uses TRBV2 and TRBJ2-3; D remains unclear. V was cut by 4 bases and J by 1 base, with 6 bases left in between. CDR1 is SNHLY, CDR2 FYNNEI, per germline. The CDR3 loop spans 13 amino acids.

DNA of the CDR3: TGTGCCAGCAGGACTAGCGGAAACACAGATACGCAGTATTTT. Translated: CASRTSGNTDTQYF. This chain connects TRBV2 to TRBJ2-3; 9 positions agree with TRBD2. Germline CDR1 SNHLY, CDR2 FYNNEI. This CDR3 contains 14 residues. The junction had 3 bases not matched to a gene; V was cut back by 6 bases and J by 2 bases.

V and J are TRBV2 and TRBJ2-1; 9 nucleotides align to TRBD2. The V gene's germline CDR1 is SNHLY and CDR2 FYNNEI. With V trimmed by 5 bases and J by 10 bases, 12 bases remained unmatched. There are 15 residues in the CDR3. This CDR3 reads CASSPGTSIVREQFF. The CDR3 DNA follows: TGTGCCAGCAGTCCCGGGACTAGCATTGTAAGGGAGCAGTTCTTC.

The gene calls are TRBV6-1 and TRBJ2-1; 8 bases line up with TRBD2. The J segment lost 14 bases and the V segment lost 3 bases, leaving 6 bases of the junction unmatched. The CDR3 is 12 amino acids. Germline V lookup: CDR1 MNHNS, CDR2 SASEGT. CDR3 sequence reads: CASSEVSGVKFF. In DNA form, the CDR3 reads TGTGCCAGCAGTGAGGTTAGCGGGGTGAAGTTCTTC.

The V and J genes are TRBV7-9 and TRBJ2-2; D uncertain. This CDR3 comprises 14 residues. The V gene's germline CDR1 is SEHNR and CDR2 FQNEAQ (reference sequence). Trimming removed 5 bases at V and 1 base at J, with 8 bases between. The CDR3 DNA sequence: TGTGCCAGCAGCCTGCCGGTGAACACCGGGGAGCTGTTTTTT. Translated: CASSLPVNTGELFF.

The chain carries TRBV5-1 and TRBJ2-3; no reliable D call. CDR3 size: 15 residues. Trimming pared 0 bases from V and 0 bases from J, leaving 8 bases between. Germline CDR1 SGHRS, CDR2 YFSETQ. The CDR3 DNA reads as TGCGCCAGCAGCTTGGGGACCCAAAGCACAGATACGCAGTATTTT. It codes for CASSLGTQSTDTQYF.

Points on this clone: Germline and junction disagree at one end, which may indicate a read error. V and J are TRBV9 and TRBJ2-6; no definite D call. The germline V gene has CDR1 SGDLS and CDR2 YYNGEE. The CDR3 runs to 14 residues. CDR3 DNA sequence: TGTGCCAGCAGCTACAGCTCTTGGGCCAACGTCCTGACTTTC. Protein sequence: CASSYSSWANVLTF.

Only a few counts were recorded for this clone. The chain joins TRBV4-1 to TRBJ2-6; the D is unclear. Germline-derived CDR1 and CDR2 are MGHRA and YSYEKL. V shed 4 bases and J shed 3 bases, with 4 bases lying between them. The CDR3 runs to 13 residues. This chain's CDR3 is CASSPVGANVLTF. CDR3 DNA sequence: TGCGCCAGCAGCCCCGTTGGGGCCAACGTCCTGACTTTC.

Concerning this clone itself: An end of the junction does not agree with germline; a read error may underlie this. The chain joins TRBV30 to TRBJ2-7, with D tentatively TRBD1 or TRBD2 (5 bases each). From germline, CDR1 is GTSNPN and CDR2 SVGIG (reference sequence). The CDR3 is 15 residues long. Here the CDR3 DNA reads TGTGCCTGGAGTGTTAGAGGGGCCTTGGCGGTTCTGCTTTCTTTC. Protein sequence: CAWSVRGALAVLLSF.

A word on this clone: This sample also contains other DNA sequences that code for the same CDR3. The DNA of the CDR3 is TGTGCCACCAGCAGAGCTGGGTCGGGCTACGAGCAGTACTTC. This encodes CATSRAGSGYEQYF. The rearrangement joins TRBV15 to TRBJ2-7, with D unresolved. Trimming stripped 1 base from V and 3 bases from J, with 10 bases between. Per the germline V gene, CDR1 is LNHNV and CDR2 is YYDKDF (reference sequence). The CDR3 runs 14 residues.

V is TRBV27 and J is TRBJ1-1; no definite D call. From germline, CDR1 is MNHEY and CDR2 SMNVEV (reference sequence). The CDR3 extends over 12 amino acids. With 5 bases removed from V and 7 bases from J, the gap between germline ends came to 11 bases. The CDR3 DNA reads as TGTGCCAGCAGTCCACCCGGTGGTGAAGCTTTCTTT. Amino acids: CASSPPGGEAFF.

This rearrangement joins TRBV5-4 to TRBJ1-1; no clear D. CDR3 length equals 13 residues. V lost 3 bases and J 3 bases, leaving 9 bases between the germline ends. The germline V gene has CDR1 SGHNT and CDR2 YYREEE (reference sequence). CDR3 loop: CASSSDRHTEAFF. In DNA form, the CDR3 reads TGTGCCAGCAGCTCAGACCGGCACACTGAAGCTTTCTTT.

V gene TRBV5-1 combines with J gene TRBJ2-7; the match to TRBD1 covers 12 bases. The CDR3 covers 21 residues. The junction had 20 bases not matched to a gene; V was cut back by 2 bases and J by 2 bases. CDR1 is SGHRS, CDR2 YFSETQ, per germline. For the CDR3, the DNA is TGCGCCAGCAGCTTCAAACCGGGACAGGGGGCTTCGGCCTCCCAAACCTACGAGCAGTACTTC. Its translation: CASSFKPGQGASASQTYEQYF. Together with reference TRBV5-1 and TRBJ2-7, the CDR3 gives the full variable domain: KAGVTQTPRYLIKTRGQQVTLSCSPISGHRSVSWYQQTPGQGLQFLFEYFSETQRNKGNFPGRFSGRQFSNSRSEMNVSTLELGDSALYLCASSFKPGQGASASQTYEQYFGPGTRLTVT.

This chain joins TRBV4-1 and TRBJ2-3; D is perhaps TRBD2 (5 bases). The CDR3 is made up of 15 amino acids. V lost 2 bases, J lost 6 bases, and 15 bases lay in between. CDR1 and CDR2 from the germline V gene are MGHRA and YSYEKL. The CDR3 region has the DNA TGCGCCAGCAGCCAATTTGATGGGAGAGAGGATACGCAGTATTTT. Protein product: CASSQFDGREDTQYF.

This clone was detected a few times. The genes are TRBV9 and TRBJ1-5; D gene unclear. CDR3 size: 14 residues. Trimming pared 0 bases from V and 5 bases from J, leaving 9 bases between. Germline V lookup: CDR1 SGDLS, CDR2 YYNGEE. CDR3 residues: CASSVGGGDQPQHF. The CDR3 bases are TGTGCCAGCAGCGTAGGTGGTGGGGATCAGCCCCAGCATTTT. Full variable domain (remainder filled in from reference TRBV9 and TRBJ1-5): DSGVTQTPKHLITATGQRVTLRCSPRSGDLSVYWYQQSLDQGLQFLIQYYNGEERAKGNILERFSAQQFPDLHSELNLSSLELGDSALYFCASSVGGGDQPQHFGDGTRLSIL.

V is TRBV7-3 and J is TRBJ2-4; 12 bases map to TRBD1. CDR3 length: 21 amino acids. CDR1 and CDR2 from the germline V gene are SGHTA and FQGTGA. Trimming at V came to 4 bases and at J to 1 base, leaving 17 bases not matched to a gene. CDR3 protein: CASSSHSRDRGPWWAKNIQYF. The CDR3 coding sequence is TGTGCCAGCAGCTCTCATAGCCGGGACAGGGGGCCATGGTGGGCCAAAAACATTCAGTACTTC.

The chain joins TRBV7-9 to TRBJ2-7; 8 bases are a match to TRBD2. Germline V gene sequence: CDR1 SEHNR, CDR2 FQNEAQ (reference sequence). The CDR3 is made up of 15 amino acids. V lost 1 base, J lost 2 bases, and 4 bases stayed unmatched. The CDR3 DNA reads as TGTGCCAGCAGCTTAGTAGCGGGGTACCCCTACGAGCAGTACTTC. This codes for CASSLVAGYPYEQYF.

J is TRBJ2-1 and V is TRBV27; 12 nucleotides align to TRBD2. Germline lookup yields CDR1 MNHEY and CDR2 SMNVEV (reference sequence). With 5 bases clipped from V and 3 bases from J, the junction kept 5 bases outside the gene matches. The CDR3 contains 16 residues. CDR3 DNA sequence: TGTGCCAGCAGTACGCGGACTAGCGGGAACTACAATGAGCAGTTCTTC. Protein product: CASSTRTSGNYNEQFF.

The chain has TRBV4-2 and TRBJ1-2, with a possible D match to TRBD1 (6 bases). Per germline, CDR1 LGHNA and CDR2 YNFKEQ. The V end was cut by 0 bases, the J end by 2 bases, with 10 bases between. This CDR3 is 15 amino acids long. The CDR3 nucleotides are TGTGCCAGCAGCCAAGATTCAGGGGAAAACTATGGCTACACCTTC. Encoded protein: CASSQDSGENYGYTF.

The J gene is TRBJ1-2, the V gene TRBV4-1; D ambiguous. The ends were cut back, 1 base at V and 3 bases at J, with 9 bases in the middle. Germline values: CDR1 MGHRA, CDR2 YSYEKL. This CDR3 is 14 amino acids long. CDR3 bases: TGCGCCAGCAGCCAAGTTCGCGGGGACTATGGCTACACCTTC. It codes for CASSQVRGDYGYTF.

The chain joins TRBV2 to TRBJ2-2; 8 positions agree with TRBD1. Germline CDR1 SNHLY, CDR2 FYNNEI. The CDR3 is made up of 15 amino acids. Trimming cost V 7 bases and J 2 bases; bases outside gene matches: 6. CDR3 sequence reads: CASKAAGGNTGELFF. The CDR3 DNA follows: TGTGCCAGCAAAGCGGCAGGGGGCAACACCGGGGAGCTGTTTTTT.

This chain connects TRBV6-5 to TRBJ2-7, with 8 nucleotides matching TRBD1. The CDR3 covers 13 residues. V shed 6 bases, J shed 4 bases, and the junction held 5 bases outside the gene matches. Germline V gene sequence: CDR1 MNHEY, CDR2 SVGAGI. CDR3 amino acids: CASSWTGTYEQYF. The CDR3 DNA sequence: TGTGCCAGCAGCTGGACAGGGACATACGAGCAGTACTTC.

This chain links TRBV6-5 with TRBJ2-7, with TRBD1 matching 10 bases. The CDR3 has 15 amino acids. Trimming at V came to 1 base and at J to 6 bases, leaving 6 bases not matched to a gene. CDR1 is MNHEY and CDR2 is SVGAGI in the germline V gene. The CDR3 DNA reads as TGTGCCAGCAGTTACTTGGGACAGGGGCTCTCCGAGCAGTACTTC. Encoded protein: CASSYLGQGLSEQYF.